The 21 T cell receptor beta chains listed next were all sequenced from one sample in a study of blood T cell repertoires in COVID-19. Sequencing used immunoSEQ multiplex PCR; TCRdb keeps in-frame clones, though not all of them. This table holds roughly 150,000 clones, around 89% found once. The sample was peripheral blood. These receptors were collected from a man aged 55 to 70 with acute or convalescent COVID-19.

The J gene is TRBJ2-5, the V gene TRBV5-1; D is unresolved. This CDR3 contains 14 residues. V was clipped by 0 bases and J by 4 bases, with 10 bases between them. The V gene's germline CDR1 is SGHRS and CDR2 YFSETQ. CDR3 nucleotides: TGCGCCAGCAGCTTGGGCAGGTGGCGAGAGACCCAGTACTTC. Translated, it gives CASSLGRWRETQYF.

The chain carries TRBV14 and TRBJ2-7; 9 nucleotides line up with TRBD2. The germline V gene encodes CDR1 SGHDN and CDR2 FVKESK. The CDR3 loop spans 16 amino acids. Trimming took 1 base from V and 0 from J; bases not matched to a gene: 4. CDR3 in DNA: TGTGCCAGCAGCCAAGTCGGCGGGGGGGTCTCCTACGAGCAGTACTTC. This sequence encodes CASSQVGGGVSYEQYF.

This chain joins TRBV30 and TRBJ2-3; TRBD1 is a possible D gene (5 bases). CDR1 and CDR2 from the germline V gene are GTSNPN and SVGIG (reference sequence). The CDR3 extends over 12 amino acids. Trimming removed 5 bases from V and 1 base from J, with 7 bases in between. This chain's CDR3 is CAWGAGTDTQYF. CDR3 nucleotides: TGTGCCTGGGGGGCCGGCACAGATACGCAGTATTTT.

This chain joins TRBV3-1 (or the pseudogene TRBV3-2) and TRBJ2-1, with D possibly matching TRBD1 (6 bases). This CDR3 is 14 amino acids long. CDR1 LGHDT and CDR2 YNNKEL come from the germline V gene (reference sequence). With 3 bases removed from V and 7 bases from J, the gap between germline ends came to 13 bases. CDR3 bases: TGTGCCAGCAGCCAGCGGACAGTTGTGAATGAGCAGTTCTTC. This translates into CASSQRTVVNEQFF.

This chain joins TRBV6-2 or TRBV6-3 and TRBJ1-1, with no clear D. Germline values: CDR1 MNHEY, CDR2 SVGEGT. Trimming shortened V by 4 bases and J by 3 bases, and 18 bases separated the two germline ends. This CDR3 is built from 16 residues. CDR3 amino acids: CASSFAGLQRHTEAFF. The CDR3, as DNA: TGTGCCAGCAGTTTTGCAGGCCTCCAACGGCACACTGAAGCTTTCTTT.

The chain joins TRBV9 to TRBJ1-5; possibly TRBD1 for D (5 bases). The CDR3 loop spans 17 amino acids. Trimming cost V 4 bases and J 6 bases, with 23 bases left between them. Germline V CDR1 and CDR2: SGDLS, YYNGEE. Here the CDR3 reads CASSRDPGLQGVQPQHF. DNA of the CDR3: TGTGCCAGCAGCCGGGATCCGGGACTACAAGGGGTTCAGCCCCAGCATTTT.

The CDR3: CASVESSNQPQHF. The CDR3 DNA reads TGTGCCAGCGTAGAGTCTAGCAATCAGCCCCAGCATTTT. The chain joins TRBV2 to TRBJ1-5; D is undetermined. The CDR3 is 13 amino acids. Germline V gives CDR1 SNHLY, CDR2 FYNNEI. Trimming stripped 8 bases from V and 0 bases from J, with 8 bases between.

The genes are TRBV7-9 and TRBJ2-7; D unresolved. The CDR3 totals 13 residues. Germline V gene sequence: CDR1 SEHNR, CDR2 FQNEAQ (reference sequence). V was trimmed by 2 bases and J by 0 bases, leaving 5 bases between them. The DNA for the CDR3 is TGTGCCAGCAGCTTAAGTAGCTCCTACGAGCAGTACTTC. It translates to CASSLSSSYEQYF.

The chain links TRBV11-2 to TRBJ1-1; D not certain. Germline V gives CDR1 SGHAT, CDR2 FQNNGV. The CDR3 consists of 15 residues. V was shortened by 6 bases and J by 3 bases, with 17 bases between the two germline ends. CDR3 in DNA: TGTGCCAGCAGTTTGAAAGGACTAATTTACACTGAAGCTTTCTTT. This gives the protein CASSLKGLIYTEAFF.

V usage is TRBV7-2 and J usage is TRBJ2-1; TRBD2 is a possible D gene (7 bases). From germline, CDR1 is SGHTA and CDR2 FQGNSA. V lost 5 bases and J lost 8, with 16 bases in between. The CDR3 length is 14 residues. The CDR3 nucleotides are TGTGCCAGCAGCCCCGACGGGGGGCACTATGAGCAGTTCTTC. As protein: CASSPDGGHYEQFF.

The CDR3: CASSFLQGAEQYF. The CDR3 region has the DNA TGCGCCAGCAGCTTTCTTCAGGGCGCCGAGCAGTACTTC. This rearrangement joins TRBV5-1 to TRBJ2-7; D is perhaps TRBD1 (5 bases). Germline V gene lookup returns CDR1 SGHRS and CDR2 YFSETQ. Between the trimmed V and J ends, which lost 2 bases and 6 bases, there was a span of 12 bases. The CDR3 totals 13 residues.

CDR3 coding DNA: TGTGCCAGCAGCGTACCCCGGGGGGGCACCGGGGAGCTGTTTTTT. As protein: CASSVPRGGTGELFF. J is TRBJ2-2 and V is TRBV7-9, with TRBD2 matching over 8 bases. The V segment lost 5 bases and the J segment 4 bases; nucleotides outside the gene matches: 6. Germline assignment: CDR1 SEHNR and CDR2 FQNEAQ (reference sequence). The CDR3 has 15 amino acids.

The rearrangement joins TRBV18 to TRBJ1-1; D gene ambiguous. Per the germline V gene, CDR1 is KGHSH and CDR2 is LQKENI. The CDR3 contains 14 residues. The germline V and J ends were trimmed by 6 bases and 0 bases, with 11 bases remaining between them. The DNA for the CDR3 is TGTGCCAGCTCTCGCGTACCGATGAACACTGAAGCTTTCTTT. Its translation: CASSRVPMNTEAFF.

CDR3 residues: CASSRQNNEQFF. CDR3 nucleotide sequence: TGTGCCAGCAGTAGACAGAACAATGAGCAGTTCTTC. The chain employs TRBV6-5 and TRBJ2-1; D possibly corresponds to TRBD1 (5 bases). CDR3 length: 12 residues. Germline-derived CDR1 and CDR2 are MNHEY and SVGAGI. V was cut by 5 bases and J by 5 bases, with 7 bases left in between.

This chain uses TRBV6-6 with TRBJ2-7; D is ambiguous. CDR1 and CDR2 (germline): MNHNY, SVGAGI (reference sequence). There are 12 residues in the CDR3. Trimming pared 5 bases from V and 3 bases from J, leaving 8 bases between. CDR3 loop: CASSEIGYEQYF. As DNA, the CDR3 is TGTGCCAGCAGTGAGATCGGCTACGAGCAGTACTTC.

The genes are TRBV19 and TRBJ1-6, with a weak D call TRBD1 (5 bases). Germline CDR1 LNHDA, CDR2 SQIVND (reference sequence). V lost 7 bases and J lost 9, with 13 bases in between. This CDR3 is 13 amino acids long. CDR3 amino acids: CASKPGVTSPLHF. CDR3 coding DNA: TGTGCCAGTAAACCGGGGGTGACTTCACCCCTCCACTTT.

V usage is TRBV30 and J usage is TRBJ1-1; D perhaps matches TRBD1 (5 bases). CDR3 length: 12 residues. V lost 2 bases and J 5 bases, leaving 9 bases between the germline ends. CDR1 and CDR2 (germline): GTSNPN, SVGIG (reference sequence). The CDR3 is CAWSPGLTEAFF. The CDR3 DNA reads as TGTGCCTGGAGTCCAGGGTTGACTGAAGCTTTCTTT.

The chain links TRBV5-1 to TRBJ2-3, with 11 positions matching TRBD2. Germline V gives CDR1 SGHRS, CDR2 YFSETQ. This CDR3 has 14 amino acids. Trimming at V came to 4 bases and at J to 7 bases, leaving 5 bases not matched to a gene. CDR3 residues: CASSAGTSGYTQYF. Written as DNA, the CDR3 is TGCGCCAGCAGCGCGGGGACTAGCGGATATACGCAGTATTTT.

This CDR3 reads CASSLAAGAGSPLHF. CDR3 DNA: TGTGCCAGCAGTCTTGCTGCAGGGGCCGGTTCACCCCTCCACTTT. J is TRBJ1-6 and V is TRBV6-4, with D possibly being TRBD1 (6 bases). Germline-derived CDR1 and CDR2 are MRHNA and SNTAGT. CDR3 length equals 15 residues. The V gene lost 5 bases and the J gene lost 9 bases, with 17 bases spanning the gap.

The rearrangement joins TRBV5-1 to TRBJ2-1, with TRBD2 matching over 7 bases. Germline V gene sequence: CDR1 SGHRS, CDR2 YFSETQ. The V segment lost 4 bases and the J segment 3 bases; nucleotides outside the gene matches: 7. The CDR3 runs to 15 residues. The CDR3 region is CASSTQGGGYNEQFF. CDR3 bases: TGCGCCAGCAGCACGCAGGGCGGGGGCTACAATGAGCAGTTCTTC.

CDR3 sequence reads: CASSIDTSGGYNEQFF. The CDR3 bases are TGCGCCAGCAGCATCGATACTAGCGGGGGTTACAATGAGCAGTTCTTC. The chain combines TRBV5-1 with TRBJ2-1, with 11 bases identical to TRBD2. Trimming at V came to 4 bases and at J to 4 bases, leaving 7 bases not matched to a gene. The CDR3 is 16 residues long. Germline values: CDR1 SGHRS, CDR2 YFSETQ. Full variable domain (missing parts from reference TRBV5-1 and TRBJ2-1): KAGVTQTPRYLIKTRGQQVTLSCSPISGHRSVSWYQQTPGQGLQFLFEYFSETQRNKGNFPGRFSGRQFSNSRSEMNVSTLELGDSALYLCASSIDTSGGYNEQFFGPGTRLTVL.